This T cell receptor beta chain appears in the sequencing data of a study of cytomegalovirus exposure and HLA in healthy donors (dated by TCRdb to 2016 to 2017). Turning to the overall study: In an earlier analysis of several hundred of the donors, 276 Gb of sequence data and 117 million unique TCR beta sequences from about 179 million T cells were reported. Roughly 300 gigabases of sequencing data and about 92 million unique TCR sequences made up an early release that covered fewer than 650 HLA-typed donors. The genetic ancestry cluster associated with self-reported Caucasian donors included over 65% of the approximately 400 genotyped donors. The study aimed to test whether cataloging public T cell receptors could reveal signatures of past pathogen exposure. The T cell repertoires of under 750 subjects were profiled by immunosequencing and related to cytomegalovirus serostatus. Along with the approximately 620-subject first cohort, a separate validation cohort of over a hundred different subjects was used. To predict cytomegalovirus infection status, the study combined high-throughput TCR immunosequencing, statistical association of individual TCRs with disease status, and machine learning. To study patterns of TCR occurrence, a later analysis re-analyzed previously published TCR beta repertoires from 666 donors and added high-resolution HLA genotyping. In the later analysis, no new phenotypic data were used to find candidate immune exposures; instead, reliance was placed on TCR beta sequences and their occurrence across donors. An earlier analysis of around 580 of the donors used high-throughput TCR beta sequencing to judge whether each TCR beta V gene segment behaved as functional or pseudogenic. Donor age, sex, ethnicity and CMV serostatus were compiled together with the repertoire data. A later genetic analysis used genome-wide SNP genotypes for about 60% of the roughly 700 donors, treating that subset as a discovery cohort. Every discovery cohort repertoire had been produced on one sequencing platform. Class I and class II HLA loci were covered by the typing at four-digit resolution. Typing coverage differed by locus: A, B, C, DRB1 and DQB1 were typed in about 620-640 donors, DQA1 in about 510, DPA1 in over 600, and DPB1 in roughly 470. Because of strong linkage in the cohort, roughly five DR-DQ haplotypes were treated as single units for association and clustering. On average, roughly 240,000 unique TCR beta nucleotide sequences were sequenced per donor among 398 genotyped donors of the cohort, with roughly 18% of those sequences being non-productive.

Sequences SQVTM (CDR1) and ANQGSEA (CDR2) are obtained from the germline V gene. V gives up 6 bases and J gives up 2 bases, and the segment between their germline ends measures 17 bases. Taken from cysteine to phenylalanine, the CDR3 has 14 residues. Only the CDR3 part of the read is kept: 42 bases, read in frame from the first base. In total, roughly 670 healthy bone marrow donors made up the cohort. At the time of sampling, all cohort members were nominally healthy, though unrecorded immune exposures were likely present. The donor tested CMV seropositive, placing the donor among the approximately 290 seropositive members of the cohort. A peripheral blood sample was collected from each donor, and TCR beta sequencing was performed on peripheral blood mononuclear cells. The Qiagen DNeasy Blood Extraction Kit was used to extract genomic DNA from the blood cell samples. About this clone itself: Its antigen has not been determined. Base qualities were left out, and no much larger clone turns up one base away.

The receptor library was made with the immunoSEQ multiplex PCR assay. A mixture of 60 forward primers for TCR Vbeta segments and 13 reverse primers for TCR Jbeta segments was used in the multiplex PCR. A multiplex PCR assay on genomic DNA amplified the CDR3 region of rearranged TCR beta genes. On the Illumina HiSeq System, the amplified TCR beta libraries were sequenced as 87-base-pair reads. The paper's processing steps were these. In a later analysis, 80 million or so unique TCR beta chains were counted across the 500 to 850 repertoires, and roughly 10 million of these chains were shared by at least two donors. Raw reads were error-corrected and collapsed into unique sequences with a nearest-neighbor algorithm that merged closely related sequences to remove PCR and sequencing errors. V, D and J gene segments were assigned by aligning CDR3 sequences to IMGT reference sequences. For a sequence to be retained, at least a six-nucleotide match to both a V gene segment and a J gene segment was required. A rearrangement counted as productive if the CDR3 had no stop codons and remained in frame with V and J, and every other rearrangement counted as non-productive. CDR3 was defined by IMGT convention, running from the second conserved V-encoded cysteine to the conserved J-encoded phenylalanine. The earlier analysis of about 590 of the donors excluded sequences that lacked an unambiguous match to a single V gene segment. In an earlier analysis of 587 of the donors, V segments were called functional above 56.7% productive rearrangements and were called segregating when the between-donor standard deviation exceeded 5%. A statistical classification framework was built for diagnosing cytomegalovirus status from the catalog of TCR beta chain sequences. In a later analysis, TCR nucleotide sequences were compared against IMGT/GENE-DB human TR gene sequences so that V and J genes could be assigned. The TCRdist pipeline was used in a later analysis to assign CDR3 sequences and most-parsimonious VDJ recombination scenarios. In a later analysis, each TCR beta chain was defined by its CDR3 amino acid sequence together with its V-gene family, and reads without a unique V-gene family were excluded. To address suspected cross-contamination and a sequencing artifact, a later analysis removed over 500 highly shared, low-generation-probability nucleotide sequences. A later analysis calculated a clonal expansion index for each public chain from normalized within-repertoire ranks of inferred template counts. In a later analysis, generation probabilities were computed using a VDJ recombination model fitted to out-of-frame rearrangements, and the results were checked against IGoR. In a later analysis, TCR-TCR, TCR-HLA and TCR-CMV co-occurrence was scored with hypergeometric tests, and a repertoire-size bias correction was applied to TCR pairs. False discovery rates were estimated in a later analysis by permuting HLA or CMV assignments 20 times. In a later analysis, co-occurring TCRs were grouped using DBSCAN, and TCRdist sequence similarity was added for clustering within HLA-allele-positive subsets. Repertoires with fewer than 30,000 or more than 120,000 public chains were left out of co-occurrence clustering, as were five repertoires with anomalous nucleotide sharing. What TCRdb holds here is the immuneACCESS table cut down to in-frame rearrangements. Part of the clones is not present; checked against another copy, under half of the missing clones reflect an unresolved V gene, and the others are unexplained. That table is the source of V, J and clone size, and D and trimming were worked out from the DNA. This sample lists about 160,000 clones; about 80% were detected once. Over 0.95% of the sample lies in the top ten.

On the study overall, not on this receptor specifically: Because some donors lacked HLA typing at each locus, the association tests relied only on the typed subset. Linkage disequilibrium might explain the correlated functional status among segregating V segments, but an unknown experimental factor could not be excluded. A later analysis found that most CMV-associated TCR beta chains appeared HLA-restricted, with HLA associations seemingly driven largely by CMV exposure. In a later genetic analysis, a missense DCLRE1C variant was associated with V-gene and J-gene trimming of TCR beta chains, and the association was replicated in an independent cohort. A further reported finding was that TCR beta sequences accurately predicted the HLA-A and HLA-B alleles for most subjects in the first cohort. Immune exposure information for the cohort was limited to CMV serostatus. In a later analysis, several top co-occurrence clusters were reported to appear linked to parvovirus B19, influenza, CMV and Epstein-Barr virus. In this cohort, only TCR beta chains were sequenced, and detectable features were limited by the absence of alpha or paired-chain data. The 87-base-pair reads could not distinguish some IMGT-functional V segments, including TRBV6-2 and TRBV6-3, so those segments were excluded. Presence/absence analyses assumed roughly uniform sequencing depth across donors, an assumption that may not hold. Cytomegalovirus status was reported to be diagnosed by the classifier with high specificity and sensitivity in both the original and validation cohorts. Specific HLA alleles were associated with over 15,000 TCR beta sequences at a false discovery rate of 0.05 in a later analysis. A total of 150 to 200 TCR beta chains were listed by the study as associated with cytomegalovirus. The sequencing pipeline was judged likely to have produced a cluster of highly shared sequence variants as a technical artifact. A later analysis found that HLA-associated TCR beta chains were more clonally expanded and had lower generation probabilities than equally common non-associated chains. In a later genetic analysis, fewer N-insertions in productive TCRs were reported among donors in an Asian-associated ancestry cluster than the 666-donor mean. In a later analysis, TCR association rates were found to vary across HLA loci, with the most associated TCRs seen for DRB1 alleles and the fewest for HLA-C alleles. The authors suggested that the approach could potentially be extended to other disease states and immunological phenotypes. Three of the identified cytomegalovirus-associated TCR beta chains were confirmed in vitro to be specific for cytomegalovirus antigens. Because counts were too low, seventeen rarely observed V segments, including chromosome 9 orphons, were excluded from the earlier analysis of several hundred of the donors. Most TCR sequences were observed very rarely across donors, whereas some public TCRs were present in many individuals. Assigning TCR associations to individual alleles was difficult when HLA alleles, especially DR and DQ, strongly co-occurred. Broadly in line with IMGT annotations, most TCR beta V segments showed up in productive rearrangements about 87% or about 30% of the time in an earlier analysis of several hundred of the donors.

The sequenced sample consisted of PBMCs. This receptor was identified in a woman aged 45-60 years in good health and CMV-seropositive. The sequence links TRBV29-1 to TRBJ2-7; matching of 6 bases hints at TRBD2 as the D gene. The CDR3 in this case is CSVIRGAGTYEQYF. The bases read TGCAGCGTAATACGCGGGGCAGGGACCTACGAGCAGTACTTC.